This T cell receptor (beta chain) was sequenced during a study of T cell responses to AZD1222 COVID-19 vaccine. Points from the study as a whole: Only a handful of AZD1222 recipients were seropositive at baseline.

Profiled with immunoSEQ multiplex PCR; TCRdb holds only in-frame clones, not every one. The top ten hold about 22% of the sample, which has 100,000 to 150,000 clones, 65% to 90% seen once. The CDR3 contains 14 residues. V was shortened by 4 bases and J by 5 bases, with 12 bases between the two germline ends. Germline V lookup: CDR1 SGDLS, CDR2 YYNGEE. As for this clone: The target antigen is unknown.

The V gene is TRBV9, the J gene TRBJ2-2; D gene uncertain. The source is an adult in good health. This specimen was peripheral blood, taken on day 0 of AZD1222 vaccination. The CDR3 protein is CASSPLTDTGELFF. CDR3 coding DNA: TGTGCCAGCAGCCCCCTCACTGATACCGGGGAGCTGTTTTTT.